What follows are 9 T cell receptor beta chains derived from one specimen sequenced in a study of neoadjuvant anti-PD-1 for oral cavity cancer. Repertoires were generated with immunoSEQ multiplex PCR, while TCRdb's copy carries only in-frame clones and drops some. The sample has around 81,000 clones; 84% are singletons. The sample consisted of PBMCs, taken before nivolumab (anti-PD-1) treatment. The source is a person aged 40 to 85 with oral cavity squamous cell carcinoma.

The chain combines TRBV2 with TRBJ1-2, with 10 bases that match TRBD1. V was clipped by 7 bases and J by 8 bases; unmatched bases: 4. This CDR3 is built from 12 residues. Germline CDR1 and CDR2: SNHLY and FYNNEI. The CDR3 DNA sequence: TGTGCCAGCACGGGACAGGGGAGCGGCTACACCTTC. It codes for CASTGQGSGYTF.

The genes are TRBV9 and TRBJ2-3, with D perhaps assigned TRBD1 or TRBD2 (5 bases each). V was trimmed by 3 bases and J by 3 bases, leaving 5 bases between them. Germline CDR1 and CDR2: SGDLS and YYNGEE. The CDR3 totals 12 residues. The CDR3 nucleotides are TGTGCCAGCAGCGGGGGGACAGATACGCAGTATTTT. Its protein is CASSGGTDTQYF.

The chain has TRBV14 and TRBJ1-1; possible D gene TRBD1, 5 bases. V lost 2 bases to trimming and J lost 4 bases, with 8 bases between them. Germline assignment: CDR1 SGHDN and CDR2 FVKESK. There are 13 residues in the CDR3. The CDR3 region is CASSQQGVTEAFF. In DNA, the CDR3 is TGTGCCAGCAGCCAACAGGGAGTCACTGAAGCTTTCTTT.

V gene TRBV2 combines with J gene TRBJ2-3; 16 bases align to TRBD2. This CDR3 region has 19 residues. J gave up 2 bases and V 6 bases, and 11 bases lay outside the gene matches. The germline V gene encodes CDR1 SNHLY and CDR2 FYNNEI. The CDR3 DNA sequence: TGTGCCAGCAGCCCGACCGGGACTAGCGGGAGGGGATCCACAGATACGCAGTATTTT. Its translation is CASSPTGTSGRGSTDTQYF.

This clone appeared once. This sequence joins TRBV21-1 and TRBJ1-4. TRBV21-1 is a pseudogene locus. This CDR3 is 17 amino acids long. The DNA for the CDR3 is TGTGCCAGCAGCAATGTTGGGTCAAGGGCCACTAATGAAAAACTGTTTTTT. Translation: CASSNVGSRATNEKLFF.

The rearrangement links TRBV5-6 to TRBJ1-4; D not resolved. The CDR3 length is 17 residues. The V and J ends lost 2 bases and 3 bases respectively, with 17 bases between them. Germline loops: CDR1 SGHDT, CDR2 YYEEEE. The CDR3 spells CASSFSGTPAANEKLFF. The CDR3 DNA sequence: TGTGCCAGCAGCTTTTCGGGCACTCCGGCGGCTAATGAAAAACTGTTTTTT.

The rearrangement joins TRBV7-8 to TRBJ1-2, with 8 bases fitting TRBD1. The germline gives CDR1 SGHVS, CDR2 FQNEAQ. V shed 5 bases and J 4 bases; nucleotides not matched to a gene: 9. The CDR3 is made up of 15 amino acids. CDR3 nucleotides: TGTGCCAGCAGCCTAACGGGACAGGTCTCCTATGGCTACACCTTC. It yields the protein CASSLTGQVSYGYTF.

This sequence joins TRBV30 and TRBJ1-1; D is undetermined. This CDR3 is built from 13 residues. Germline V gene data show CDR1 as GTSNPN and CDR2 as SVGIG (reference sequence). V was clipped by 0 bases and J by 1 base, with 6 bases between them. Written as DNA, the CDR3 is TGTGCCTGGAGTGTGTCCTGGAACACTGAAGCTTTCTTT. Translating it yields CAWSVSWNTEAFF.

This clone occurred a few times. V and J are TRBV30 and TRBJ1-2; TRBD1 matches 7 bases. The CDR3 contains 13 residues. The germline V gene encodes CDR1 GTSNPN and CDR2 SVGIG (reference sequence). V lost 0 bases and J lost 6; bases outside the gene matches: 4. The DNA of the CDR3 is TGTGCCTGGAGTGTAGGGACAGACCATGGCTACACCTTC. Translating gives CAWSVGTDHGYTF.